This T cell receptor beta chain comes out of a study of shared clonotypes between healthy human individuals. The CDR3 contains 14 residues. In germline, CDR1 is MNHEY, CDR2 SVGAGI. Adult donors, all healthy and HIV-negative, had no recent acute infections or vaccinations. This clone was observed a single time. This likely came from a read error, as a far larger clone is one base away. Unsorted PBMC samples were amplified in replicate PCRs containing around 310 ng DNA, 30,000 to 35,000 T cell genomes. TCRdb's table, derived via immunoSEQ multiplex PCR, lists solely in-frame clones and lacks some. The data show about 520,000 clones, roughly 80% seen once.

The chain recombines TRBV6-5 with TRBJ2-7; TRBD1 matches at 7 bases. The clonotype originates from a woman aged 40 to 50 in good health. Some clones in this sample may be carry-over from other donors' samples. Sequenced: PBMCs. The CDR3 spells CASLPRTGAYEQSF. In nucleotides, the CDR3 is TGTGCCAGCCTACCGAGGACAGGAGCCTACGAGCAGTCCTTC.